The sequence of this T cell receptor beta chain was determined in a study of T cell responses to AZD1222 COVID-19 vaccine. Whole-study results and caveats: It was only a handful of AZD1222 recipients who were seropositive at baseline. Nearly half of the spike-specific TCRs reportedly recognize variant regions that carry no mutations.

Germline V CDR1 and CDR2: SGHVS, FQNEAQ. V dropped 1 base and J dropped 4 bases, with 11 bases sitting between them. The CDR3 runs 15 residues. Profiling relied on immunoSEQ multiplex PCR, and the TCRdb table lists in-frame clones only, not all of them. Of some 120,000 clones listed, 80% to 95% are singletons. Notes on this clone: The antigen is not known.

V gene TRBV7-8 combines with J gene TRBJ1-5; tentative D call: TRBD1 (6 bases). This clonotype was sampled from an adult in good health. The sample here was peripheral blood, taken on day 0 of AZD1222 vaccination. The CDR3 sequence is CASSLVGGVNQPQHF. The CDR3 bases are TGTGCCAGCAGCTTAGTGGGGGGCGTTAATCAGCCCCAGCATTTT.